This TCR beta chain was profiled in a study of cytomegalovirus exposure and HLA in healthy donors. Overall study results and limits: Later analysis identified a missense DCLRE1C variant that was linked to TCR beta V- and J-gene trimming. The study listed around 150 cytomegalovirus-associated TCR beta chains. Most CMV-associated TCR beta chains were later found to appear HLA-restricted.

CDR3 length: 14 amino acids. Germline CDR1 reads SGDLS; CDR2 reads YYNGEE. V lost 0 bases and J lost 3; bases outside the gene matches: 0. The PCR used 60 Vbeta and 13 Jbeta primers. TCRdb's table, derived via immunoSEQ multiplex PCR, lists solely in-frame clones and lacks some. The sample has around 63,000 clones; more than 65% are singletons. A remark on this clone: Its antigen is unknown.

The sample comprised PBMCs. The sequence was collected from a woman younger than 45 in good health and CMV-seronegative. The V and J genes are TRBV9 and TRBJ2-1, with 7 bases lining up with TRBD2. CDR3: CASSVGGGYNEQFF. DNA for the CDR3: TGTGCCAGCAGCGTAGGCGGGGGCTACAATGAGCAGTTCTTC.